The 20 T cell receptor beta chains below were found in one sample sequenced in a study of T cells after posttransplantation cyclophosphamide. Clones were read by immunoSEQ multiplex PCR, and TCRdb kept only the in-frame ones, dropping some. The table lists tens of thousands of clones, with no singletons. Sequenced sample: PBMCs. These receptors came from a man aged 45-65 years in good health, CMV-negative, and a related stem cell transplant donor.

This clone was seen ten or more times. The gene calls are TRBV9 and TRBJ2-3, with 11 positions matching TRBD2. The CDR3 is made up of 17 amino acids. With 3 bases clipped from V and 2 bases from J, the junction kept 8 bases outside the gene matches. CDR1 and CDR2 (germline): SGDLS, YYNGEE. The CDR3 protein is CASSDMLAGGDTDTQYF. The CDR3 bases are TGTGCCAGCAGCGACATGCTAGCGGGAGGAGACACAGATACGCAGTATTTT. Combining the CDR3 with reference TRBV9 and TRBJ2-3 gives the whole variable domain DSGVTQTPKHLITATGQRVTLRCSPRSGDLSVYWYQQSLDQGLQFLIQYYNGEERAKGNILERFSAQQFPDLHSELNLSSLELGDSALYFCASSDMLAGGDTDTQYFGPGTRLTVL.

This clone showed up many times. The chain uses TRBV27 and TRBJ2-5, with 8 bases that match TRBD1. J gave up 2 bases and V 3 bases, and 2 bases lay outside the gene matches. CDR1 is MNHEY and CDR2 is SMNVEV in the germline V gene (reference sequence). The CDR3 is made up of 14 amino acids. The CDR3, as DNA: TGTGCCAGCAGTTTGCGGGACAGGCAAGAGACCCAGTACTTC. This gives the protein CASSLRDRQETQYF.

There are many counts of this clone. This chain joins TRBV10-3 and TRBJ2-3, with TRBD1 matching over 8 bases. The CDR3 extends over 12 amino acids. Germline trimming cut 7 bases from V and 8 bases from J; bases unmatched to any gene: 5. Germline loops: CDR1 ENHRY, CDR2 SYGVKD. In DNA, the CDR3 is TGTGCCATCAAACGACAGGGGAGTACGCAGTATTTT. This translates into CAIKRQGSTQYF.

This clone was counted at least ten times. The chain couples TRBV4-3 to TRBJ1-6; 10 bases agree with TRBD1. The CDR3 runs 14 residues. V lost 6 bases and J lost 10; bases outside the gene matches: 6. CDR1 and CDR2 from the germline V gene are LGHNA and YSLEER. The CDR3: CASRRGTGVSPLHF. DNA of the CDR3: TGCGCCAGCAGGCGGGGGACAGGGGTATCACCCCTCCACTTT.

This clone was detected a few times. This chain joins TRBV27 and TRBJ2-3; D may be TRBD2 (5 bases). The V gene's germline CDR1 is MNHEY and CDR2 SMNVEV (reference sequence). The CDR3 has 13 amino acids. Trimming took off 6 bases at V and 1 base at J, with 8 bases between the two ends. CDR3 sequence: CASRWRGTDTQYF. In DNA form, the CDR3 reads TGTGCCAGCAGGTGGCGGGGCACAGATACGCAGTATTTT.

There are a few counts of this clone. DNA for the CDR3: TGTGTCTCCACCCCCGGCAGGGGTTTAAATTATGGCTACACCTTC. This gives the protein CVSTPGRGLNYGYTF. The rearrangement uses TRBV7-9 and TRBJ1-2; D may be TRBD1 (6 bases). Germline lookup yields CDR1 SEHNR and CDR2 FQNEAQ (reference sequence). The CDR3 sequence is 15 residues long.

This rearrangement joins TRBV7-3 to TRBJ2-5; D may be TRBD1 (6 bases). The ends were cut back, 3 bases at V and 5 bases at J, with 10 bases in the middle. The CDR3 consists of 13 residues. Germline CDR1 reads SGHTA; CDR2 reads FQGTGA. The CDR3 DNA reads TGTGCCAGCAGCTTGGGGGCCGGTGAGACCCAGTACTTC. This gives the protein CASSLGAGETQYF.

This clone appeared many times. Germline is not matched at one junction end, which may reflect a read error. CDR3 coding DNA: TGTGCTAGCAGCTTAGAAGTAGCAGATACGCAGTATTTT. Translation gives CASSLEVADTQYF. The chain joins TRBV7-7 to TRBJ2-3; unclear D gene. The CDR3 extends over 13 amino acids. Germline V gene sequence: CDR1 SSHAT, CDR2 FNYEAQ (reference sequence).

This clone occurred many times. V and J are TRBV28 and TRBJ1-2; the match to TRBD1 covers 7 bases. The germline gives CDR1 MDHEN, CDR2 SYDVKM. The ends lost 2 bases at V and 8 bases at J; junction bases unmatched: 8. The CDR3 sequence is 14 residues long. The CDR3 DNA reads TGTGCCAGCAGTTTACCCGGGACAGCCTGGGGCTACACCTTC. Translated, it gives CASSLPGTAWGYTF.

In its sample, this clone was seen many times. The chain is built from TRBV5-6 and TRBJ2-7; D possibly corresponds to TRBD1 (5 bases). Germline V gene lookup returns CDR1 SGHDT and CDR2 YYEEEE. Trimming removed 3 bases at V and 2 bases at J, with 9 bases between. This CDR3 has 13 residues. CDR3 residues: CASSYTGTYEQYF. CDR3 nucleotide sequence: TGTGCCAGCAGCTATACAGGTACCTACGAGCAGTACTTC. Supplemented by reference TRBV5-6 and TRBJ2-7, the full variable domain reads DAGVTQSPTHLIKTRGQQVTLRCSPKSGHDTVSWYQQALGQGPQFIFQYYEEEERQRGNFPDRFSGHQFPNYSSELNVNALLLGDSALYLCASSYTGTYEQYFGPGTRLTVT.

This clone came up many times. The chain links TRBV5-1 to TRBJ2-5, with D possibly being TRBD2 (5 bases). Deletions cut 3 bases from V and 2 bases from J, with 11 bases between. Looked up from germline, CDR1 is SGHRS and CDR2 is YFSETQ. The CDR3 length is 14 residues. The CDR3 DNA sequence: TGCGCCAGCAGCTCGCCGACGGGGCAAGAGACCCAGTACTTC. Translation: CASSSPTGQETQYF.

This clone was seen repeatedly, ten times or more. The gene calls are TRBV5-1 and TRBJ2-1; 9 bases are a match to TRBD1. V was pared by 4 bases and J by 7 bases, with 6 bases of the junction left unmatched. In germline, CDR1 is SGHRS, CDR2 YFSETQ. The length of the CDR3 is 14 residues. CDR3 amino acids: CASSPGDRVNEQFF. The CDR3 nucleotides read TGCGCCAGCAGCCCGGGGGACAGGGTAAATGAGCAGTTCTTC.

This clone has at least ten counts. The junction departs from the called germline gene at one end, perhaps through a read error. This rearrangement joins TRBV6-1 to TRBJ2-7; D unclear. This CDR3 region has 14 residues. CDR1 is MNHNS, CDR2 SASEGT, per germline. The CDR3: CASSETPESYEQYF. DNA of the CDR3: TGTGCCAGCAGTGAAACCCCCGAAAGCTACGAGCAATACTTC.

This clone was observed at least ten times. V is TRBV5-4 and J is TRBJ2-2; 13 bases are a match to TRBD2. The CDR3 consists of 16 residues. The V and J ends lost 4 bases and 3 bases, in that order; junction bases with no gene match: 3. The germline gives CDR1 SGHNT, CDR2 YYREEE (reference sequence). The CDR3 DNA reads as TGTGCCAGCAGCCCGGGACTAGCGGGGTACACCGGGGAGCTGTTTTTT. Translation: CASSPGLAGYTGELFF.

This clone was seen a few times. The rearrangement uses TRBV25-1 and TRBJ2-5; 8 bases are a match to TRBD2. TRBJ2-7 explains the end of the DNA better; the J call may be wrong. CDR1 is MGHDK and CDR2 is SYGVNS in the germline V gene. The CDR3 has 14 residues. The CDR3 sequence is CASSEAGGSYEQYF. CDR3 bases: TGTGCCAGCAGTGAAGCGGGAGGCTCCTACGAGCAGTACTTC.

The rearrangement links TRBV7-7 to TRBJ2-2; D gene unclear. Germline CDR1 and CDR2: SSHAT and FNYEAQ (reference sequence). Deletions cut 1 base from V and 2 bases from J, with 11 bases between. This CDR3 is 16 amino acids long. CDR3 sequence: CASSLVGPSNTGELFF. CDR3 nucleotides: TGTGCCAGCAGCTTAGTGGGCCCATCCAACACCGGGGAGCTGTTTTTT.

This clone was observed at least ten times. The CDR3 spells CASSYSPRSGTEAFF. In nucleotides, the CDR3 is TGTGCCAGCAGTTACTCGCCCAGATCGGGCACTGAAGCTTTCTTT. The rearrangement uses TRBV6-5 and TRBJ1-1; no clear D gene. Deletions cut 0 bases from V and 4 bases from J, with 12 bases between. Germline V CDR1 and CDR2: MNHEY, SVGAGI. The CDR3 is 15 amino acids.

This clone was detected ten times or more. The chain recombines TRBV9 with TRBJ1-3; TRBD1 is a possible D gene (6 bases). The CDR3 loop spans 17 amino acids. Germline V CDR1 and CDR2: SGDLS, YYNGEE. V was pared by 4 bases and J by 2 bases, with 19 bases between. CDR3 amino acids: CASSSREGGSAGNTIYF. CDR3 nucleotide sequence: TGTGCCAGCAGCTCTAGAGAGGGGGGGAGTGCTGGAAACACCATATATTTT.

This clone was counted only a few times. The chain uses TRBV6-4 and TRBJ2-3, with a possible D match to TRBD1 (7 bases). The V gene lost 7 bases and the J gene lost 1 base, with 15 bases spanning the gap. This CDR3 has 15 residues. CDR1 is MRHNA, CDR2 SNTAGT, per germline. CDR3 amino acids: CASNRGGPGTDTQYF. In DNA, the CDR3 is TGTGCCAGCAACAGGGGAGGACCGGGCACAGATACGCAGTATTTT.

In its sample, this clone was seen many times. The chain recombines TRBV6-6 with TRBJ2-7, with D unclear. Germline V gives CDR1 MNHNY, CDR2 SVGAGI (reference sequence). This CDR3 has 15 residues. V lost 5 bases, J lost 2 bases, and 16 bases lay in between. This CDR3 is CASSLTRISPYEQYF. CDR3 in DNA: TGTGCCAGCAGTCTTACGAGGATTTCCCCCTACGAGCAGTACTTC.